This TCR beta chain stems from a study of cytomegalovirus exposure and HLA in healthy donors. Study summary: Earlier sequencing of approximately 180 million T cells yielded roughly 120 million unique TCR beta sequences. Study-level results: For TCR beta chains, V- and J-gene trimming was later linked to a missense DCLRE1C variant. A later analysis showed TCR association rates differing by HLA locus, peaking at DRB1 and lowest at HLA-C.

Healthy individuals who donated bone marrow served as the donors. The study ran its PCR with 60 Vbeta and 13 Jbeta primers. Sequencing was performed with immunoSEQ multiplex PCR; in TCRdb, only in-frame clones are kept and a portion is missing. The profile covers around 170,000 clones, with over 70% appearing a single time and around 5.4% taken by the ten largest. To note about this clone: What it binds is unknown.

The CDR3 runs 15 residues. CDR1 and CDR2 (germline): KGHSH, LQKENI. J was trimmed by 0 bases and V by 5 bases; bases with no gene match: 4. The origin of this receptor is a middle-aged man in good health and CMV-seronegative. The chain is built from TRBV18 and TRBJ2-7; 10 bases are a match to TRBD2. Source material: PBMCs. CDR3 sequence: CASSGLAGGSYEQYF. The CDR3, as DNA: TGTGCCAGCTCAGGGTTAGCGGGAGGCTCCTACGAGCAGTACTTC.